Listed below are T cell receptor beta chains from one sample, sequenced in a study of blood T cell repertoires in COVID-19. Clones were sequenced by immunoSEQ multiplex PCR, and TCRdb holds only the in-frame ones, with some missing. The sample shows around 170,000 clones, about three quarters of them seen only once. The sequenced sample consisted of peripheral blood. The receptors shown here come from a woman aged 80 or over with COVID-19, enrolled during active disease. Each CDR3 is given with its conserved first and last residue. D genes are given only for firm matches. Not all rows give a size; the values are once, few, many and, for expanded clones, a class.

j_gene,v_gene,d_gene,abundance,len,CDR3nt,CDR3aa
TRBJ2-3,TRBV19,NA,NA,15,TGTGCCAGTAGTGGGGGGACCCTTGGCACAGATACGCAGTATTTT,CASSGGTLGTDTQYF
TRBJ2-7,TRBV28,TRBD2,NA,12,TGTGCCAGCAGGGCGGGAGGCTACGAGCAGTACTTC,CASRAGGYEQYF
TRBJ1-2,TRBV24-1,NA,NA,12,TGTGCCACCAGTGACGTCAACTATGGCTACACCTTC,CATSDVNYGYTF
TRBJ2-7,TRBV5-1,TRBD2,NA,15,TGCGCCAGCAGCACTAGCGGGAGTCCACCACCCGAGCAGTACTTC,CASSTSGSPPPEQYF
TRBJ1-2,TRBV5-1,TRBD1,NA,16,TGCGCCAGCAGCCGGGGACAGGGGGTAACTGCCTATGGCTACACCTTC,CASSRGQGVTAYGYTF
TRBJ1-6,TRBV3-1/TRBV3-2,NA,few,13,TGTGCCAGCAGCCAAGATCTGAATTCACCCCTCCACTTT,CASSQDLNSPLHF
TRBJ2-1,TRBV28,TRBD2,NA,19,TGTGCCAGCAGTTTAACCCGAAACGTTCCTAGCGGGATTCACAATGAGCAGTTCTTC,CASSLTRNVPSGIHNEQFF
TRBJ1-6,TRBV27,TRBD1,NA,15,TGTGCCAGCAGTGTCGGACAGGGAGGTCGATCACCCCTCCACTTT,CASSVGQGGRSPLHF
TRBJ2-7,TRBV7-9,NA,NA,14,TGTGCCAGCAGCACCCCGGGAGCCAACTACGAGCAGTACTTC,CASSTPGANYEQYF
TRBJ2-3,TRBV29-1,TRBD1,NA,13,TGCAGCGCAGGGGGCGAGGGCACAGATACGCAGTATTTT,CSAGGEGTDTQYF
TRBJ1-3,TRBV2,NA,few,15,TGTGCCAGCAGTGTACGAAGACTAGGTGGAAACACCATATATTTT,CASSVRRLGGNTIYF
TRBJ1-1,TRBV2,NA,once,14,TGTGCCAGCAGTGAACAGGGAGGGAACACTGAAGCTTTCTTT,CASSEQGGNTEAFF
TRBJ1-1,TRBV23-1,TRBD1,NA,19,TGCGCCAGCAGTCTAACCCGGGACAGGGGTTTACGGATGAACACTGAAGCTTTCTTT,CASSLTRDRGLRMNTEAFF
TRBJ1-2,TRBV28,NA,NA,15,TGTGCCAGCAGTTTAGCCAATCTAATCGGCTATGGCTACACCTTC,CASSLANLIGYGYTF
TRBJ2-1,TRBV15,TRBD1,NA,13,TGTGCCACCAGCCGACAGGGGGCTGGTGAGCAGTTCTTC,CATSRQGAGEQFF
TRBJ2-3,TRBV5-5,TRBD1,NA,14,TGTGCCAGCAGCCTCGGACAGGGGTATGATACGCAGTATTTT,CASSLGQGYDTQYF
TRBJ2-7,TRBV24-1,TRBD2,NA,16,TGTGCCACCAGTGATTTGGGGACTAGCGGGAGCTACGAGCAGTACTTC,CATSDLGTSGSYEQYF
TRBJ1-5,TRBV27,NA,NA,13,TGTGCCAGCAGTCCGACTGTGGCCCAGCCCCAGCATTTT,CASSPTVAQPQHF
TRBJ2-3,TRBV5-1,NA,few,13,TGCGCCAGCAGCTTGTCAGGGACAGATACGCAGTATTTT,CASSLSGTDTQYF
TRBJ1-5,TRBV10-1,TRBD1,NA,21,TGCGCCAGCAGTGAGCCCCACAGGACAGGGTCTGAGGTCCATATTAATCAGCCCCAGCATTTT,CASSEPHRTGSEVHINQPQHF
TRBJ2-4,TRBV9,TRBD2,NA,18,TGTGCCAGCAGCGTAGGTTTAGCGGGGGGGTTAACCAAAAACATTCAGTACTTC,CASSVGLAGGLTKNIQYF
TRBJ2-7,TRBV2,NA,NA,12,TGTGCCAGCAGTTTGGGGGGTGAGTGGCAGTACTTC,CASSLGGEWQYF
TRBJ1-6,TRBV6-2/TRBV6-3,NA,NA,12,TGTGCCAGCAGTTACAGCGCGGGACCCCTCCACTTT,CASSYSAGPLHF
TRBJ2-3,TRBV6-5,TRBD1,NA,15,TGTGCCAGCAGCCGAGGACAGGCTAGCACAGATACGCAGTATTTT,CASSRGQASTDTQYF
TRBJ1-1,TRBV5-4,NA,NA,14,TGTGCCAGCAGCCCGAGGACAGTGAACACTGAAGCTTTCTTT,CASSPRTVNTEAFF
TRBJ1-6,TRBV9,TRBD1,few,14,TGTGCCAGCAGCGACAGGGGGCCTAATTCACCCCTCCACTTT,CASSDRGPNSPLHF
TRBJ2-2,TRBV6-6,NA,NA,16,TGTGCCAGCAAGACAGGGACTAGTCGGAACACCGGGGAGCTGTTTTTT,CASKTGTSRNTGELFF
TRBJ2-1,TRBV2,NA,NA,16,TGTGCCAGCAGTGAAGGACACCTTACCGCCTACAATGAGCAGTTCTTC,CASSEGHLTAYNEQFF